This T cell receptor (beta chain) was observed in a study of PD-L1 blockade in urothelial cancer. Study-level points and caveats: Better survival was predicted when blood TCR clonality before treatment fell below the median.

As regards this clone: As yet, its antigen is unknown.

Spike-ins of synthetic TCR analog templates went into each PCR. Clones were read by immunoSEQ multiplex PCR, and TCRdb kept only the in-frame ones, dropping some. The sample lists about 32,000 clones; 84% were seen once. This CDR3 has 19 residues. Germline V CDR1 and CDR2: SGHRS, YFSETQ. Trimming removed 4 bases from V and 3 bases from J; junction bases left unmatched: 12. The specimen was PBMCs, collected around atezolizumab (anti-PD-L1) treatment. This receptor was taken from a man between 60 and 70 years old with urothelial cancer. The chain joins TRBV5-1 to TRBJ2-1; 14 positions agree with TRBD2. The CDR3 sequence is CASSPGTSGSSGFYNEQFF. CDR3 nucleotide sequence: TGCGCCAGCAGCCCCGGGACTAGCGGGAGTAGCGGTTTCTACAATGAGCAGTTCTTC.